The T cell receptor (beta chain) described here comes from a study of T cell responses to AZD1222 COVID-19 vaccine. The trim removed 3 bases at V and 1 base at J, leaving 11 bases unmatched. Per germline, CDR1 SGHVS and CDR2 FQNEAQ. The CDR3 loop spans 17 amino acids. Produced via immunoSEQ multiplex PCR; TCRdb's table is partial and in-frame only. The sample has over 100,000 clones; roughly 92% are singletons. The TCR was taken from an adult in good health. Source: peripheral blood, taken on day 0 of AZD1222 vaccination. The V call is TRBV7-8, the J call TRBJ2-5, with 7 bases fitting TRBD2. CDR3 in amino acids: CASSFRRGGSIQETQYF. CDR3 bases: TGTGCCAGCAGCTTTAGGCGGGGCGGGAGCATCCAAGAGACCCAGTACTTC.